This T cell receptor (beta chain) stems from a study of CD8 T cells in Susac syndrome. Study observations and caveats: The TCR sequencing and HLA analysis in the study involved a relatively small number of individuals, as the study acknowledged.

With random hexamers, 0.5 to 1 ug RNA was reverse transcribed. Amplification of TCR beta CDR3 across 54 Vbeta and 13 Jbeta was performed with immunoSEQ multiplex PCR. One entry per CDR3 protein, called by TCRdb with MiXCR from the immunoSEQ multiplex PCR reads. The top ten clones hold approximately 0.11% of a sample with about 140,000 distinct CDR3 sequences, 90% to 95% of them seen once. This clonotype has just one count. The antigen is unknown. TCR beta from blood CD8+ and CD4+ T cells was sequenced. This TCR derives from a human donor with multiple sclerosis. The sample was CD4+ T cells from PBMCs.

As DNA, the CDR3 is TGTGCCAGTACTGGAGGGGGCAGGATGGAGACCCAGTACTTC. This gives the protein CASTGGGRMETQYF. The chain employs TRBV19 and TRBJ2-5; a possible D gene is TRBD1 (7 bases). The CDR3 consists of 14 residues. V shed 7 bases and J shed 5 bases, with 17 bases lying between them. Germline V CDR1 and CDR2: LNHDA, SQIVND (reference sequence).